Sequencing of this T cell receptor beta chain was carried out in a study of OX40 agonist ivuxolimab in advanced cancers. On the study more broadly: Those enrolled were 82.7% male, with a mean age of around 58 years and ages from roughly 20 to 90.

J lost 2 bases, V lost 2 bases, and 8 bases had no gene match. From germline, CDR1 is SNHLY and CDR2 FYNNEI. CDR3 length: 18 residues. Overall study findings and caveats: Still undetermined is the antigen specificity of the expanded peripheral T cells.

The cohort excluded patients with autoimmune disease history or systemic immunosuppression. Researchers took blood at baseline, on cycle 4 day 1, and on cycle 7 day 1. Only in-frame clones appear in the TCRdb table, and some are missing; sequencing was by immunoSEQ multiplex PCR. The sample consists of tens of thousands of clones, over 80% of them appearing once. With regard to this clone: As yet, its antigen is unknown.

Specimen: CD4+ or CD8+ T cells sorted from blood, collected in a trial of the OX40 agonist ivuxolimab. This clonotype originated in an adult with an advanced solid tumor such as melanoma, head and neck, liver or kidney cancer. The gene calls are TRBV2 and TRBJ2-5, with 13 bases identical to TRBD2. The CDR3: CASSEYPRLAGGQETQYF. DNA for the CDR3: TGTGCCAGCAGTGAATACCCCCGACTAGCGGGGGGACAAGAGACCCAGTACTTC.